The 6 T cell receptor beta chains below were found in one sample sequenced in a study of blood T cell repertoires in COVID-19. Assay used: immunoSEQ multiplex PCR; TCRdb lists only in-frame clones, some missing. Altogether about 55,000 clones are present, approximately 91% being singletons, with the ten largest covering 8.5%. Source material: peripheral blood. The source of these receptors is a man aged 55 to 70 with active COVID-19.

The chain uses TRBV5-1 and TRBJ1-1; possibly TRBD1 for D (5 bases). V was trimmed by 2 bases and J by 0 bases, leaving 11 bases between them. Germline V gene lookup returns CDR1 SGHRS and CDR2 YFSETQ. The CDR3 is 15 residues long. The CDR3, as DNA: TGCGCCAGCAGCTTAAGCGACAGCCTGAACACTGAAGCTTTCTTT. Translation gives CASSLSDSLNTEAFF.

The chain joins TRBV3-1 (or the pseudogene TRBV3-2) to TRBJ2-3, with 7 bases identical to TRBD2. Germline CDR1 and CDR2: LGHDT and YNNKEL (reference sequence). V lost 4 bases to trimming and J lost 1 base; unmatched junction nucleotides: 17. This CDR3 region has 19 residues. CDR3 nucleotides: TGTGCCAGCAGCCCCCCCCGGGGGGTGGGTAGAGGTCGCACAGATACGCAGTATTTT. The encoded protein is CASSPPRGVGRGRTDTQYF.

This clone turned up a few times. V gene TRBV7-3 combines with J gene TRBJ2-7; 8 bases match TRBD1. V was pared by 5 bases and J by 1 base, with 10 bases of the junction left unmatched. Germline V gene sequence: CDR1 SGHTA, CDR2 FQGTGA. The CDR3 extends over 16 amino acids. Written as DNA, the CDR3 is TGTGCCAGCAGCCTAAACGGACAGGGAGGTTCCTACGAGCAGTACTTC. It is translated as CASSLNGQGGSYEQYF. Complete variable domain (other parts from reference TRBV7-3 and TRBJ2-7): GAGVSQTPSNKVTEKGKYVELRCDPISGHTALYWYRQSLGQGPEFLIYFQGTGAADDSGLPNDRFFAVRPEGSVSTLKIQRTERGDSAVYLCASSLNGQGGSYEQYFGPGTRLTVT.

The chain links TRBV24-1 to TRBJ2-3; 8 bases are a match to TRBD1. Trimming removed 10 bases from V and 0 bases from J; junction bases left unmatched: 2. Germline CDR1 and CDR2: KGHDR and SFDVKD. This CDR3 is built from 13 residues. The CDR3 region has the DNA TGTGCCACTAGGGACAGGAGCACAGATACGCAGTATTTT. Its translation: CATRDRSTDTQYF.

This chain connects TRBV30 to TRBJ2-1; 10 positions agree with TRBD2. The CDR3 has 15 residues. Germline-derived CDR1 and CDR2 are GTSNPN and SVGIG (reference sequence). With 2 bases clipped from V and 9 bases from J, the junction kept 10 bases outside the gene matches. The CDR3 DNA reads TGTGCCTGGAGTCCCCTCGATACTAGCGGGACTGAGCAGTTCTTC. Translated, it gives CAWSPLDTSGTEQFF.

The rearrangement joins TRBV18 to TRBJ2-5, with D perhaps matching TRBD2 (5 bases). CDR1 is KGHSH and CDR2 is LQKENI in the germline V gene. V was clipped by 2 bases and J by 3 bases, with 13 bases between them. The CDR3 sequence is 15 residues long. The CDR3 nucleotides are TGTGCCAGCTCACCAAACTCTCTCGGGGAAGAGACCCAGTACTTC. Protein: CASSPNSLGEETQYF.